This TCR beta chain originates from a study of spatial heterogeneity in lung cancer. Study-level information: Any follow-up PBMC samples that were available went on to be sequenced, and the median time to follow-up was two to three years after resection. Study-level findings and limits: There were more appearances of ubiquitous expanded tumor TCRs in blood at resection than at follow-up.

CDR1 LNHDA and CDR2 SQIVND come from the germline V gene (reference sequence). The CDR3 has 14 residues. V lost 6 bases, J lost 4 bases, and 13 bases lay in between. Comments on this clonotype: The target antigen is unknown.

Time point of the sample: blood at routine non-recurrence follow-up after resection. Using its own MiXCR run on the 5' RACE reads, TCRdb lists one record per CDR3 protein. The sample lists about 36,000 distinct CDR3 sequences; just over 7.5% were seen once. The material was PBMCs, obtained at follow-up. The rearrangement uses TRBV19 and TRBJ2-1; D remains unclear. The TCR sequence derives from a male donor with early-stage non-small cell lung cancer. The CDR3: CASSYRELYNEQFF. The CDR3, as DNA: TGTGCCAGTAGCTACCGAGAATTATACAATGAGCAGTTCTTC.